The T cell receptor (beta chain) under discussion was sequenced for a study of T cell changes during pregnancy in multiple sclerosis. Trimming removed 1 base from V and 7 bases from J, with 16 bases in between. This CDR3 has 15 amino acids. Germline V gene data show CDR1 as GTSNPN and CDR2 as SVGIG (reference sequence). Only in-frame clones appear in the TCRdb table, and some are missing; sequencing was by immunoSEQ multiplex PCR. The sample lists about 100,000 clones, approximately 94% seen once, with roughly 0.9% in the top ten. The sample consisted of peripheral blood, taken before pregnancy. The rearrangement links TRBV30 to TRBJ1-4, with D tentatively TRBD1 (6 bases). This TCR came from a female donor with multiple sclerosis, enrolled in a pregnancy study. The CDR3 nucleotides read TGTGCCTGGAGTGCCCAGGCGGGGGCGGGTGAAAAACTGTTTTTT. Its protein product is CAWSAQAGAGEKLFF.